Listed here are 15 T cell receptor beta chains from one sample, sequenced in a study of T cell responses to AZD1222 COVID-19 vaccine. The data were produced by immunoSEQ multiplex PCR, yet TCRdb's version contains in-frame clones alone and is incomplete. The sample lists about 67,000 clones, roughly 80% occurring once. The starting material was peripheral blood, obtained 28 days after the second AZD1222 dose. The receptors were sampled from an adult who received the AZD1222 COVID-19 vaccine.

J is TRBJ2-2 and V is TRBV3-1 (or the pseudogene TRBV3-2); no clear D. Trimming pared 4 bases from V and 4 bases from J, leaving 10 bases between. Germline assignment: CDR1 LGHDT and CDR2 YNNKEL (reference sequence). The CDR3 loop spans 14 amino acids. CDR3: CASSPPTGTGELFF. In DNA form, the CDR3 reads TGTGCCAGCAGCCCGCCGACCGGCACCGGGGAGCTGTTTTTT.

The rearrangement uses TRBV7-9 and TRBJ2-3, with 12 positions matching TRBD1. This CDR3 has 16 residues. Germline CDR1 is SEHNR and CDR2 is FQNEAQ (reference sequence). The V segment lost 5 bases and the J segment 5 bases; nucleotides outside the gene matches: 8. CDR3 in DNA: TGTGCCAGCAGCCGCTTAGGGACAGGGGGCGGAGATACGCAGTATTTT. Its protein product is CASSRLGTGGGDTQYF.

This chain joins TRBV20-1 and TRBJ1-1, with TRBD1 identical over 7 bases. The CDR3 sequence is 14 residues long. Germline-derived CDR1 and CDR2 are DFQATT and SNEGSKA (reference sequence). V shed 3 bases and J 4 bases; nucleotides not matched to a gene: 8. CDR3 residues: CSASSSDRITEAFF. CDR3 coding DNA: TGCAGTGCTAGTAGTTCGGACAGGATCACTGAAGCTTTCTTT.

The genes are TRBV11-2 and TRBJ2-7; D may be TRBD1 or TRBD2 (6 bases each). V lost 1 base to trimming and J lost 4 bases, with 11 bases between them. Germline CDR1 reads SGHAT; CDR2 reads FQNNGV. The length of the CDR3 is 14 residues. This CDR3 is CASSLVTGRYEQYF. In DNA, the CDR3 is TGTGCCAGCAGCTTAGTAACAGGGAGGTACGAGCAGTACTTC.

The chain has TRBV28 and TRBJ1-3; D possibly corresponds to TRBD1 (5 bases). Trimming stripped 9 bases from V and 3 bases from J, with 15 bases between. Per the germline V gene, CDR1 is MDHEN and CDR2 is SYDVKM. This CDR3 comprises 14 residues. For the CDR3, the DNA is TGTGCCAGTTGGGGGAAGATGAGTGGAAACACCATATATTTT. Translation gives CASWGKMSGNTIYF.

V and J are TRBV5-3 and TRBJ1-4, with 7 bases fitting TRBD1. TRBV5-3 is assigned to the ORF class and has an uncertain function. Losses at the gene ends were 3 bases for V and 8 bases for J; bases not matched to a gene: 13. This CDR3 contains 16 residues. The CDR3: CARSCPSDRVGEKLFF. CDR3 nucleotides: TGTGCCAGAAGCTGTCCAAGCGACAGGGTTGGAGAAAAACTGTTTTTT.

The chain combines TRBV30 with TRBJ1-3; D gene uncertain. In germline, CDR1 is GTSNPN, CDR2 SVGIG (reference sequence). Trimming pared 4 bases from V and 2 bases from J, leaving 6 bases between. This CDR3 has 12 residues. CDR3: CAWNPTGNTIYF. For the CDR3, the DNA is TGTGCCTGGAATCCAACTGGAAACACCATATATTTT.

The CDR3 protein is CSASEETEANQPQHF. The CDR3, as DNA: TGCAGTGCTAGTGAGGAAACGGAGGCCAATCAGCCCCAGCATTTT. J is TRBJ1-5 and V is TRBV20-1; D gene uncertain. Germline lookup yields CDR1 DFQATT and CDR2 SNEGSKA (reference sequence). Deletions cut 3 bases from V and 3 bases from J, with 15 bases between. The CDR3 totals 15 residues.

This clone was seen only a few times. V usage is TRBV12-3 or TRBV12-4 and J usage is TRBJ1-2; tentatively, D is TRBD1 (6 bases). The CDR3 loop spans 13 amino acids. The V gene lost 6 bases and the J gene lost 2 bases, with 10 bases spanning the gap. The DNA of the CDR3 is TGTGCCAGCAGCCCCGGACAGAACTATGGCTACACCTTC. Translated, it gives CASSPGQNYGYTF.

CDR3 region: CASSPKEGRAGANVLTF. In nucleotides, the CDR3 is TGTGCCAGCTCACCTAAAGAGGGGCGGGCTGGGGCCAACGTCCTGACTTTC. This sequence joins TRBV18 and TRBJ2-6, with D perhaps given as TRBD1 or TRBD2 (5 bases each). V was shortened by 3 bases and J by 2 bases, with 14 bases between the two germline ends. CDR1 is KGHSH and CDR2 is LQKENI in the germline V gene. The CDR3 length is 17 residues.

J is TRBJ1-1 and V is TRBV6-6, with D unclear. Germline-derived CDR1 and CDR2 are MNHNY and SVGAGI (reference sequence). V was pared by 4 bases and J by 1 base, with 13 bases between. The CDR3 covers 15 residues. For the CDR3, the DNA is TGTGCCAGCAGTTCAAACCCCAACAGGAACACTGAAGCTTTCTTT. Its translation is CASSSNPNRNTEAFF.

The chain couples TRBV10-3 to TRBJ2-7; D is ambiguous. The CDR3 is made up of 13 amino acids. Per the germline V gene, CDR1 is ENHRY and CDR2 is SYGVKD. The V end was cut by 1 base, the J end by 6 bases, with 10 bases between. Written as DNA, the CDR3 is TGTGCCATCAGTGAGTTTCAAGGGCGCGAGCAGTACTTC. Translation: CAISEFQGREQYF.

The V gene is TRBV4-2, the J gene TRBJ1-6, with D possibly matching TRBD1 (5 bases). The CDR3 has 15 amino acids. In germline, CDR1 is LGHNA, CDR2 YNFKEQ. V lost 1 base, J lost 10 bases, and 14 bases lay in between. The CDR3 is CASSQGEGTSSPLHF. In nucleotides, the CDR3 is TGTGCCAGCAGCCAAGGTGAGGGGACTAGCTCACCCCTCCACTTT.

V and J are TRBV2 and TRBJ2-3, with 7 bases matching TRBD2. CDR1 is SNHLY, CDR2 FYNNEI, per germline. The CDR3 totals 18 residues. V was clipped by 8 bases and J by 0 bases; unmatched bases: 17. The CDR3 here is CASFFSSIREGSTDTQYF. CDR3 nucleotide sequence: TGTGCCAGCTTCTTTTCTTCAATCAGGGAGGGGAGCACAGATACGCAGTATTTT.

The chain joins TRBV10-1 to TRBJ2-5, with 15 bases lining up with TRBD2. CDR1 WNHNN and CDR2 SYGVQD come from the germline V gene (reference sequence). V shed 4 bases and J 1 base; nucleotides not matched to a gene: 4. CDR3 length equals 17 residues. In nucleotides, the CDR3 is TGCGCCAGCAGTGCAGGACTAGCGGGGGGGGTCCAAGAGACCCAGTACTTC. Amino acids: CASSAGLAGGVQETQYF.